The 25 T cell receptor beta chains given below trace back to one sample, sequenced in a study of blood T cell repertoires in COVID-19. TCRdb keeps only in-frame clones here, not all; method: immunoSEQ multiplex PCR. The data show 85,000 to 95,000 clones, around 80% seen once. Source material: peripheral blood. Every receptor here comes from a man aged 65-85 years with acute or convalescent COVID-19.

V usage is TRBV9 and J usage is TRBJ1-2, with TRBD1 matching over 7 bases. The CDR3 sequence is 14 residues long. With 0 bases clipped from V and 7 bases from J, the junction kept 6 bases outside the gene matches. Germline values: CDR1 SGDLS, CDR2 YYNGEE. CDR3 DNA: TGTGCCAGCAGCGTAGTCGAGGGGGCGGGTGGCTACACCTTC. This gives the protein CASSVVEGAGGYTF.

V usage is TRBV28 and J usage is TRBJ2-7; 7 nucleotides align to TRBD1. Losses at the gene ends were 6 bases for V and 4 bases for J; bases not matched to a gene: 18. The length of the CDR3 is 17 residues. Germline-derived CDR1 and CDR2 are MDHEN and SYDVKM. The CDR3 region is CASSSSPGTVLSYEQYF. CDR3 DNA: TGTGCCAGCAGCTCATCCCCAGGGACAGTTCTTTCGTACGAGCAGTACTTC.

The V call is TRBV2, the J call TRBJ2-3; possible D gene TRBD1, 5 bases. The CDR3 loop spans 13 amino acids. CDR1 is SNHLY and CDR2 is FYNNEI in the germline V gene. Deletions cut 4 bases from V and 0 bases from J, with 5 bases between. CDR3 loop: CASSGQSTDTQYF. As DNA, the CDR3 is TGTGCCAGCAGTGGACAGAGCACAGATACGCAGTATTTT.

The chain carries TRBV5-6 and TRBJ1-5; TRBD1 is a possible D gene (5 bases). The V gene lost 4 bases and the J gene lost 0 bases, with 14 bases spanning the gap. Germline-derived CDR1 and CDR2 are SGHDT and YYEEEE. The CDR3 runs to 16 residues. CDR3 sequence (DNA): TGTGCCAGCAGCGGGTGGGGACTGGTTAGCAATCAGCCCCAGCATTTT. Its translation is CASSGWGLVSNQPQHF.

The V gene is TRBV2, the J gene TRBJ1-1; the match to TRBD1 covers 8 bases. The V segment lost 6 bases and the J segment 4 bases; nucleotides outside the gene matches: 10. The CDR3 has 15 amino acids. CDR1 and CDR2 (germline): SNHLY, FYNNEI. Here the CDR3 reads CASRINTGQVTEAFF. The CDR3 DNA reads as TGTGCCAGCAGGATTAATACGGGACAGGTCACTGAAGCTTTCTTT.

The V gene is TRBV7-3, the J gene TRBJ1-2; D is unclear. The V and J ends lost 5 bases and 6 bases respectively, with 22 bases between them. CDR1 and CDR2 from the germline V gene are SGHTA and FQGTGA. The CDR3 is 16 residues long. The CDR3 protein is CASSPLPGGYEHGYTF. CDR3 sequence (DNA): TGTGCCAGCAGCCCACTACCGGGTGGTTATGAGCATGGCTACACCTTC.

In DNA form, the CDR3 reads TGTGCCAGCAGTGAAGCTTCGGGGGGCTACGAGCAGTACTTC. This codes for CASSEASGGYEQYF. The chain is built from TRBV2 and TRBJ2-7; 7 bases fit TRBD2. The CDR3 consists of 14 residues. J was trimmed by 3 bases and V by 0 bases; bases with no gene match: 2. Germline CDR1 is SNHLY and CDR2 is FYNNEI.

The chain employs TRBV9 and TRBJ2-6, with D tentatively TRBD2 (5 bases). V lost 0 bases and J 0 bases, leaving 7 bases between the germline ends. Germline assignment: CDR1 SGDLS and CDR2 YYNGEE. The CDR3 totals 16 residues. In DNA, the CDR3 is TGTGCCAGCAGCGTAGAGCGGATCTCTGGGGCCAACGTCCTGACTTTC. Protein: CASSVERISGANVLTF.

This chain connects TRBV2 to TRBJ2-5, with a weak D call TRBD2 (5 bases). Germline CDR1 and CDR2: SNHLY and FYNNEI. Trimming removed 1 base from V and 0 bases from J, with 6 bases in between. The CDR3 loop spans 14 amino acids. The CDR3 region is CASSEDGNQETQYF. In nucleotides, the CDR3 is TGTGCCAGCAGTGAAGACGGGAACCAAGAGACCCAGTACTTC.

The chain has TRBV9 and TRBJ2-3, with TRBD2 identical over 7 bases. The CDR3 consists of 16 residues. J lost 6 bases, V lost 0 bases, and 10 bases had no gene match. Germline CDR1 SGDLS, CDR2 YYNGEE. The CDR3: CASSVASGGVADTQYF. The CDR3 nucleotides read TGTGCCAGCAGCGTAGCCTCTGGGGGGGTGGCGGATACGCAGTATTTT.

This rearrangement joins TRBV2 to TRBJ1-2; the D is unclear. Per germline, CDR1 SNHLY and CDR2 FYNNEI. Trimming took off 4 bases at V and 6 bases at J, with 12 bases between the two ends. The CDR3 is made up of 13 amino acids. The CDR3: CASSGEYFDGYTF. The CDR3 DNA reads TGTGCCAGCAGTGGGGAGTATTTCGATGGCTACACCTTC.

This clone was observed a few times. The chain has TRBV10-2 and TRBJ1-1; 8 bases line up with TRBD1. V lost 8 bases and J lost 1; bases outside the gene matches: 3. The germline V gene encodes CDR1 WSHSY and CDR2 SAAADI. This CDR3 has 13 residues. The DNA of the CDR3 is TGCGCCAGCGGAACAGGGGGGAACACTGAAGCTTTCTTT. Translating gives CASGTGGNTEAFF.

This clone turned up a few times. The chain recombines TRBV7-2 with TRBJ1-2; 7 bases fit TRBD1. Trimming took 3 bases from V and 13 from J; bases not matched to a gene: 11. The CDR3 spans 13 residues. Germline CDR1 SGHTA, CDR2 FQGNSA. In DNA, the CDR3 is TGTGCCAGCAGCTTGGAGGGGGCCCGCGTTGGCACCTTC. Encoded protein: CASSLEGARVGTF.

V usage is TRBV5-6 and J usage is TRBJ1-2; possible D gene TRBD1, 6 bases. The V end was cut by 4 bases, the J end by 7 bases, with 17 bases between. Looked up from germline, CDR1 is SGHDT and CDR2 is YYEEEE. CDR3 length: 14 amino acids. As DNA, the CDR3 is TGTGCCAGCAGCCCCAGGGGCACCCGCTCTGGCTACACCTTC. Translation: CASSPRGTRSGYTF.

The chain carries TRBV19 and TRBJ1-2; no reliable D call. The V end lost 3 bases, the J end lost 0 bases, and 8 bases lay between the germline ends. There are 14 residues in the CDR3. Germline V CDR1 and CDR2: LNHDA, SQIVND (reference sequence). The DNA for the CDR3 is TGTGCCAGTAGTATCATAGAGACTAACTATGGCTACACCTTC. Amino acid sequence: CASSIIETNYGYTF.

This chain joins TRBV7-9 and TRBJ2-5, with 8 bases identical to TRBD2. The CDR3 covers 15 residues. The trim removed 5 bases at V and 5 bases at J, leaving 10 bases unmatched. The V gene's germline CDR1 is SEHNR and CDR2 FQNEAQ (reference sequence). This CDR3 reads CASSQSPGGPETQYF. DNA of the CDR3: TGTGCCAGCAGCCAGTCCCCGGGAGGGCCGGAGACCCAGTACTTC.

The chain is built from TRBV6-5 and TRBJ2-7, with 7 bases matching TRBD1. Germline V lookup: CDR1 MNHEY, CDR2 SVGAGI. The CDR3 consists of 12 residues. Losses at the gene ends were 8 bases for V and 7 bases for J; bases not matched to a gene: 8. CDR3 DNA: TGTGCCAGCTTCGACAGGGCAAGGGAGCAGTACTTC. Its protein is CASFDRAREQYF.

Only a few counts were recorded for this clone. The rearrangement joins TRBV28 to TRBJ2-1, with 8 positions matching TRBD2. The length of the CDR3 is 16 residues. V gave up 6 bases and J gave up 0 bases; unmatched junction bases: 7. The germline V gene encodes CDR1 MDHEN and CDR2 SYDVKM. This CDR3 is CASRASGLDSYNEQFF. CDR3 nucleotides: TGTGCCAGCAGGGCTAGCGGGCTGGACTCCTACAATGAGCAGTTCTTC.

This clone was recorded a few times. The rearrangement links TRBV5-1 to TRBJ2-5; 9 bases agree with TRBD2. With V trimmed by 3 bases and J by 5 bases, 8 bases remained unmatched. The length of the CDR3 is 15 residues. Looked up from germline, CDR1 is SGHRS and CDR2 is YFSETQ. The CDR3, as DNA: TGCGCCAGCAGCTCGTCGCGGGAGGGGGGCGAGACCCAGTACTTC. This sequence encodes CASSSSREGGETQYF.

In nucleotides, the CDR3 is TGTGCCAGCAGTCCCAGCGGCTCCTACGAGCAGTACTTC. Translation gives CASSPSGSYEQYF. V is TRBV27 and J is TRBJ2-7; maybe TRBD2 (5 bases). This CDR3 comprises 13 residues. The germline V and J ends were trimmed by 5 bases and 0 bases, with 8 bases remaining between them. Looked up from germline, CDR1 is MNHEY and CDR2 is SMNVEV (reference sequence).

The rearrangement joins TRBV9 to TRBJ1-5; 10 nucleotides match TRBD1. The CDR3 loop spans 16 amino acids. The germline CDR1 and CDR2 sequences are SGDLS and YYNGEE. The V gene end was trimmed by 7 bases and the J gene end by 3 bases; junction bases not matched to a gene: 10. The CDR3 reads CASGNPGTGANQPQHF. The CDR3 coding sequence is TGTGCCAGCGGAAACCCTGGGACAGGGGCCAATCAGCCCCAGCATTTT.

The V gene is TRBV5-1, the J gene TRBJ1-1; D gene unclear. The CDR3 consists of 14 residues. V gave up 4 bases and J gave up 1 base, with 11 bases separating them. CDR1 is SGHRS and CDR2 is YFSETQ in the germline V gene. The CDR3 DNA follows: TGCGCCAGCAGCGAAACTACGAGGAACACTGAAGCTTTCTTT. This encodes CASSETTRNTEAFF.

This rearrangement joins TRBV5-6 to TRBJ2-3; TRBD2 matches at 10 bases. The CDR3 is made up of 16 amino acids. Per the germline V gene, CDR1 is SGHDT and CDR2 is YYEEEE. The V and J ends lost 5 bases and 4 bases, in that order; junction bases with no gene match: 10. CDR3 residues: CASSSILAGISDTQYF. The CDR3 DNA reads as TGTGCCAGCAGTTCAATACTAGCGGGGATTTCAGATACGCAGTATTTT.

V is TRBV10-3 and J is TRBJ1-2, with a tentative D call TRBD1 (5 bases). Trimming removed 8 bases from V and 10 bases from J, with 17 bases in between. Germline V gene sequence: CDR1 ENHRY, CDR2 SYGVKD. This CDR3 has 12 amino acids. CDR3 sequence (DNA): TGTGCCATCGGGGGGACCCGGGATGACTACACCTTC. It specifies CAIGGTRDDYTF.

The chain combines TRBV6-1 with TRBJ1-1; D gene unclear. CDR1 and CDR2 (germline): MNHNS, SASEGT. CDR3 length: 12 residues. V was shortened by 5 bases and J by 7 bases, with 11 bases between the two germline ends. CDR3 loop: CASSFLTSEAFF. The CDR3 nucleotides read TGTGCCAGCAGTTTTTTGACAAGTGAAGCTTTCTTT.